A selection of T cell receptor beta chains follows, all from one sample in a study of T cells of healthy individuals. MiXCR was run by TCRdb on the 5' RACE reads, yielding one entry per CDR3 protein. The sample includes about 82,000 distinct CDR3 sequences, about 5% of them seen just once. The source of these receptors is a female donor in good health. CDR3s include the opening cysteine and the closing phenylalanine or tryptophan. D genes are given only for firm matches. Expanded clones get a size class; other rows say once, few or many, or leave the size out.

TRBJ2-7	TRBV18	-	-	CASSRSYEQCF	TGTGCCAGCTCCCGGAGCTACGAGCAGTGCTTC
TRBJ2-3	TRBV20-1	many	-	CSADTGEIQSDTQYF	TGCAGTGCCGATACCGGGGAGATACAATCAGATACGCAGTATTTT
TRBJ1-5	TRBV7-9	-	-	CASSLASNQPQHF	TGTGCCAGCAGCTTAGCTAGCAATCAGCCCCAGCATTTT
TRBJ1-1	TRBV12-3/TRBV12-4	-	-	CASSSAIGTEAFF	TGTGCCAGCAGTTCTGCAATCGGCACTGAAGCTTTCTTT
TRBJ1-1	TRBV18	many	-	CASSPPVAGRGGEAFF	TGTGCCAGCTCACCACCGGTAGCAGGCCGGGGCGGTGAAGCTTTCTTT
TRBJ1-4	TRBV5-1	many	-	CASSLVPGMEEKLFF	TGCGCCAGCAGCTTGGTTCCAGGGATGGAGGAAAAACTGTTTTTT
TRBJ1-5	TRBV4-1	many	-	CASSQPQGTQPQHF	TGCGCCAGCAGCCAACCCCAGGGGACTCAGCCCCAGCATTTT
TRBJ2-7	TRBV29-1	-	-	CSVIKDSYEQYF	TGCAGCGTTATAAAGGACAGCTACGAGCAGTACTTC
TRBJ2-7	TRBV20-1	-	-	CSATDRYEQYF	TGCAGTGCCACGGACCGATACGAGCAGTACTTC
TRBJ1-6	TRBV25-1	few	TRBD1	CASSERGTGADPHNSPLHF	TGTGCCAGCAGTGAGAGGGGGACAGGGGCCGACCCGCATAATTCACCCCTCCACTTT
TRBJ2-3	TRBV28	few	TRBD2	CASLSGADTQYF	TGTGCCAGCCTTAGCGGGGCAGATACGCAGTATTTT
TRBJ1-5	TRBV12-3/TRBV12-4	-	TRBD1	CASSQGQGVGQPQHF	TGTGCCAGCAGCCAGGGACAGGGTGTCGGTCAGCCCCAGCATTTT
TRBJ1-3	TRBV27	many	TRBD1	CASSLSTGGGNTIYF	TGTGCCAGCAGTTTATCGACAGGGGGAGGAAACACCATATATTTT
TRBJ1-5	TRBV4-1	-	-	CASSPRGGDNQPQNF	TGCGCCAGCAGCCCCCGAGGAGGCGACAATCAGCCCCAGAATTTT
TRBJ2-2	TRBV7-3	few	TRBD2	CASSKTPGLVNTGELFF	TGTGCCAGCAGCAAAACACCGGGACTAGTGAACACCGGGGAGCTGTTTTTT
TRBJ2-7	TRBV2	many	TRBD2	CASSQLKGGSYEQYF	TGTGCCAGCAGCCAACTTAAGGGAGGGAGCTACGAGCAGTACTTC
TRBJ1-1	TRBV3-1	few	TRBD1	CASSRRQGNTEAFF	TGTGCCAGCAGCCGGAGACAGGGGAACACTGAAGCTTTCTTT
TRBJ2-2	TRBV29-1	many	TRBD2	CSVARLAGGRDTGELFF	TGCAGCGTTGCAAGACTAGCGGGAGGGAGAGACACCGGGGAGCTGTTTTTT
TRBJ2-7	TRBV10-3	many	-	CAISGTGQTYEQYF	TGTGCCATCAGTGGGACCGGACAGACCTACGAGCAGTACTTC
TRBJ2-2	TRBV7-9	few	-	CASSASPDTGELFF	TGTGCCAGCAGCGCCAGTCCGGACACCGGGGAGCTGTTTTTT
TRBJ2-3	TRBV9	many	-	CASSVEKGRQTITDTQYF	TGTGCCAGCAGCGTAGAGAAGGGGAGACAGACTATCACAGATACGCAGTATTTT
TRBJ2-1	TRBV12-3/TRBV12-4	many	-	CASSLEHNEQFF	TGTGCCAGCAGTTTGGAGCACAATGAGCAGTTCTTC